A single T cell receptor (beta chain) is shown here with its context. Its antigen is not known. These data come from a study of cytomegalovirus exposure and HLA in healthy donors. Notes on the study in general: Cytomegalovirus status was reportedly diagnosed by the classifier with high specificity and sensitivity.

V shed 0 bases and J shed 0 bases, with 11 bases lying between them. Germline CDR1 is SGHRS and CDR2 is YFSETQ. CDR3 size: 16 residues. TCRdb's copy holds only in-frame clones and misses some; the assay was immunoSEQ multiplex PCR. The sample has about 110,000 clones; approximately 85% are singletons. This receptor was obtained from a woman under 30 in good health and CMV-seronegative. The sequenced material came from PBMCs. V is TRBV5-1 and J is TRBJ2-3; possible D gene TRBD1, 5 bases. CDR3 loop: CASSLGLTASTDTQYF. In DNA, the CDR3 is TGCGCCAGCAGCTTGGGACTGACAGCTAGCACAGATACGCAGTATTTT. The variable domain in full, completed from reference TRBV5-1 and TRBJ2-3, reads KAGVTQTPRYLIKTRGQQVTLSCSPISGHRSVSWYQQTPGQGLQFLFEYFSETQRNKGNFPGRFSGRQFSNSRSEMNVSTLELGDSALYLCASSLGLTASTDTQYFGPGTRLTVL.